These 14 T cell receptor beta chains came from one sample sequenced in a study of technical replicates of blood from a handful of donors. Profiling relied on immunoSEQ multiplex PCR, and the TCRdb table lists in-frame clones only, not all of them. The top ten clones hold approximately 0.4% of a sample with more than 65,000 clones, around 92% of them seen once. The sample was T cells isolated from PBMCs. The receptor set was obtained from a human donor in good health.

This clone was seen a single time. The germline gene is not matched at one end of the junction; a read error may be the cause. The chain couples TRBV18 to TRBJ2-1; TRBD2 aligns across 7 bases. Germline V gene sequence: CDR1 KGHSH, CDR2 LQKENI. There are 11 residues in the CDR3. DNA of the CDR3: TGTGCCAGCTCACCTCTTAGCGGGTTGGTCTTC. Protein product: CASSPLSGLVF.

This chain joins TRBV6-5 and TRBJ1-5; D not certain. Per the germline V gene, CDR1 is MNHEY and CDR2 is SVGAGI. The CDR3 covers 13 residues. Trimming pared 5 bases from V and 5 bases from J, leaving 10 bases between. CDR3 region: CASSAEYYQPQHF. The DNA of the CDR3 is TGTGCCAGCAGTGCGGAGTATTATCAGCCCCAGCATTTT.

DNA for the CDR3: TGTGCCAGCAGCCAAGATTCAGGCAGGGGAGCTTTCTTT. Protein product: CASSQDSGRGAFF. The chain recombines TRBV4-2 with TRBJ1-1; possibly TRBD1 for D (6 bases). Between the trimmed V and J ends, which lost 0 bases and 10 bases, there was a span of 12 bases. CDR3 size: 13 residues. CDR1 and CDR2 (germline): LGHNA, YNFKEQ.

The chain carries TRBV6-6 and TRBJ1-1; D is unclear. The germline CDR1 and CDR2 sequences are MNHNY and SVGAGI (reference sequence). CDR3 length: 14 residues. V lost 5 bases, J lost 5 bases, and 15 bases lay in between. This CDR3 is CASSPDAGGTEAFF. The CDR3, as DNA: TGTGCCAGCAGTCCGGACGCAGGAGGGACTGAAGCTTTCTTT.

This chain links TRBV28 with TRBJ2-1, with 7 positions matching TRBD1. This CDR3 is built from 15 residues. J gave up 6 bases and V 2 bases, and 7 bases lay outside the gene matches. Germline values: CDR1 MDHEN, CDR2 SYDVKM. This CDR3 is CASSLNFRGINEQFF. CDR3 sequence (DNA): TGTGCCAGCAGTTTAAACTTCAGGGGGATCAATGAGCAGTTCTTC.

This chain links TRBV21-1 with TRBJ2-3; the table's D call, TRBD2, was not checked against the DNA. TRBV21-1 is recorded as a pseudogene. This CDR3 has 13 amino acids. CDR3 nucleotide sequence: TGTGCCAGCAGGCTGGGAGGGACAGATACGCAGTATTTT. Translated: CASRLGGTDTQYF.

V and J are TRBV5-4 and TRBJ2-5; 12 bases line up with TRBD2. This CDR3 has 15 amino acids. Trimming at V came to 4 bases and at J to 0 bases, leaving 1 base not matched to a gene. CDR1 is SGHNT, CDR2 YYREEE, per germline (reference sequence). As DNA, the CDR3 is TGTGCCAGCAGCGGGACTAGCGGGTACCAAGAGACCCAGTACTTC. Translating gives CASSGTSGYQETQYF.

This clone has a handful of counts. This chain links TRBV27 with TRBJ2-2, with TRBD1 identical over 10 bases. V shed 7 bases, J shed 4 bases, and the junction held 18 bases outside the gene matches. The CDR3 runs 19 residues. Germline V gene data show CDR1 as MNHEY and CDR2 as SMNVEV (reference sequence). CDR3 loop: CASTVTGPRQGAGTGELFF. Here the CDR3 DNA reads TGTGCCAGCACAGTTACGGGGCCGAGACAGGGGGCAGGCACCGGGGAGCTGTTTTTT.

The rearrangement joins TRBV28 to TRBJ2-7; 7 positions match TRBD2. V lost 5 bases, J lost 4 bases, and 11 bases stayed unmatched. CDR3 size: 15 residues. Germline CDR1 reads MDHEN; CDR2 reads SYDVKM. This CDR3 reads CASSPGGGVIYEQYF. CDR3 nucleotide sequence: TGTGCCAGCAGTCCTGGGGGAGGGGTGATATACGAGCAGTACTTC.

J is TRBJ2-7 and V is TRBV4-1; D is unclear. Between the trimmed V and J ends, which lost 1 base and 4 bases, there was a span of 14 bases. From germline, CDR1 is MGHRA and CDR2 YSYEKL. The CDR3 has 15 residues. The CDR3, as DNA: TGCGCCAGCAGCCAAGTCCGTGGTAGTCGTTACGAGCAGTACTTC. Amino acid sequence: CASSQVRGSRYEQYF.

V gene TRBV30 combines with J gene TRBJ2-7; 7 nucleotides agree with TRBD1. Germline CDR1 is GTSNPN and CDR2 is SVGIG (reference sequence). The junction had 9 bases not matched to a gene; V was cut back by 1 base and J by 3 bases. This CDR3 is 15 amino acids long. CDR3 sequence reads: CAWSGKQGQIYEQYF. The CDR3 DNA is TGTGCCTGGAGTGGGAAACAGGGGCAGATCTACGAGCAGTACTTC.

The chain employs TRBV12-5 and TRBJ2-2; D gene ambiguous. V was shortened by 2 bases and J by 2 bases, with 6 bases between the two germline ends. CDR1 and CDR2 (germline): LGHNT, FRNRAP. CDR3 length: 14 residues. The CDR3 DNA reads as TGTGCTAGTGGTTTGTTCGGTAACACCGGGGAGCTGTTTTTT. It yields the protein CASGLFGNTGELFF.

The chain joins TRBV11-2 to TRBJ1-2; D perhaps matches TRBD1 (5 bases). This CDR3 has 15 amino acids. The ends were cut back, 2 bases at V and 4 bases at J, with 14 bases in the middle. Looked up from germline, CDR1 is SGHAT and CDR2 is FQNNGV. The CDR3 coding sequence is TGTGCCAGCAGCTTAATCCTCGGACACCTCTATGGCTACACCTTC. Its translation: CASSLILGHLYGYTF.

This clone was seen only once. The J gene is TRBJ2-1, the V gene TRBV30; D not certain. The CDR3 is 11 residues long. Trimming took off 4 bases at V and 6 bases at J, with 7 bases between the two ends. Germline assignment: CDR1 GTSNPN and CDR2 SVGIG (reference sequence). CDR3 bases: TGTGCCTGGACCCCATCCAATGAGCAGTTCTTC. Protein: CAWTPSNEQFF.